The present T cell receptor beta chain was sequenced within a study of response to subunit inactivated influenza vaccine. TCRdb re-called the RT-PCR reads through MiXCR, storing one row per CDR3 protein. The table includes 650,000 to 850,000 distinct CDR3 sequences, over 11% detected once. Comments on this clonotype: The antigen remains unidentified.

Study-wide results and caveats: There was a suggestion from the authors that each seasonal influenza vaccination recruits few new T cells.

The TCR comes from a man aged 50 to 60 who received an inactivated influenza vaccine. Here the sequenced sample was PBMCs from blood, taken 14 to 15 days before vaccination.

CDR3 region: CASSSLTGAFENSPLHF. CDR3 in DNA: TGTGCCAGCAGCTCCCTGACAGGGGCGTTTGAGAATTCACCCCTCCACTTT. V and J are TRBV11-2 and TRBJ1-6; 8 nucleotides agree with TRBD1. The germline V gene has CDR1 SGHAT and CDR2 FQNNGV. The CDR3 length is 17 residues. The trim removed 4 bases at V and 7 bases at J, leaving 12 bases unmatched.